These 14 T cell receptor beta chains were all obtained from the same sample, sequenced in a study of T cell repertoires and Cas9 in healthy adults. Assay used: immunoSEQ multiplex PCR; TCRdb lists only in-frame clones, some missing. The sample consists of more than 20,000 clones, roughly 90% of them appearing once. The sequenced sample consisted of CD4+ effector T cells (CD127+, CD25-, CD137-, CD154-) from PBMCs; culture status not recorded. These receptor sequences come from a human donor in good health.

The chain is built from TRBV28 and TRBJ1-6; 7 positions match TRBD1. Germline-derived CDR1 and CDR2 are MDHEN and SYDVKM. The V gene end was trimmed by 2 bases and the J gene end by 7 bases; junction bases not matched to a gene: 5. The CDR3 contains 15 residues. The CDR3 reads CASSLRYRGNSPLHF. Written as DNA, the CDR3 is TGTGCCAGCAGTTTACGATACAGGGGAAATTCACCCCTCCACTTT.

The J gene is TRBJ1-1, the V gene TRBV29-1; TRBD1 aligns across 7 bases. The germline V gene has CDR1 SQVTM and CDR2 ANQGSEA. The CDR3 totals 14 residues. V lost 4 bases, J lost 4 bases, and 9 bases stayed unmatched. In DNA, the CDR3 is TGCAGCGTTGGGCGACAGGGTTCCGCCACTGAAGCTTTCTTT. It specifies CSVGRQGSATEAFF.

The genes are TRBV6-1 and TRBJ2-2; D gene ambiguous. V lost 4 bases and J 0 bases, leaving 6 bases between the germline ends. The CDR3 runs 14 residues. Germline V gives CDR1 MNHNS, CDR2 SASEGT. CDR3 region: CASSARSNTGELFF. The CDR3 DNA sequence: TGTGCCAGCAGTGCCAGGTCGAACACCGGGGAGCTGTTTTTT.

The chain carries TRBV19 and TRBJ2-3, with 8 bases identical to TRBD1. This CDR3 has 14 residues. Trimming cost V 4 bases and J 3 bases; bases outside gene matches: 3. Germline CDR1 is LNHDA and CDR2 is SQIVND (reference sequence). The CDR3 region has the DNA TGTGCCAGTAGTACGACAGGGGAGACAGATACGCAGTATTTT. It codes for CASSTTGETDTQYF.

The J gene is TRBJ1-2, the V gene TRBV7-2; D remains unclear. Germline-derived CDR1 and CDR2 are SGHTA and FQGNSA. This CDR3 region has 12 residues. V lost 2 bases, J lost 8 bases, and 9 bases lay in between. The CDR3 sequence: CASSLQDWGYTF. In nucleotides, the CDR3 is TGTGCCAGCAGCTTACAGGACTGGGGCTACACCTTC.

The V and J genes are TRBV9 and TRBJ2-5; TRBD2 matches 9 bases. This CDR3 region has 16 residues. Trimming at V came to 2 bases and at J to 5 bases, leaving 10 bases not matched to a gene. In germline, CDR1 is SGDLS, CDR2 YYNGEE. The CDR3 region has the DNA TGTGCCAGCAGCGTTTTTTTAGCGGGGGCACCCGAGACCCAGTACTTC. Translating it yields CASSVFLAGAPETQYF.

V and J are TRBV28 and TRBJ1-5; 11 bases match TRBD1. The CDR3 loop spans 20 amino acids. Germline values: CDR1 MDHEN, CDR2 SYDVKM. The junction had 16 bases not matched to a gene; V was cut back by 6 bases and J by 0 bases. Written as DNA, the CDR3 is TGTGCCAGCAGCCCTCTCACCGGGACAGGGGGTCGGTATAGCAATCAGCCCCAGCATTTT. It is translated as CASSPLTGTGGRYSNQPQHF.

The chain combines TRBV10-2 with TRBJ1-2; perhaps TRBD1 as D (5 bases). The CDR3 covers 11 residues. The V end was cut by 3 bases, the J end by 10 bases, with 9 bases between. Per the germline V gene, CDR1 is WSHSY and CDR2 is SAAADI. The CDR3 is CASSEKGTYTF. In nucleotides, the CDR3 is TGCGCCAGCAGTGAAAAAGGGACCTACACCTTC.

The chain's CDR3 is CASSPMGSSYNEQFF. CDR3 nucleotide sequence: TGTGCCAGCAGCCCGATGGGGAGCTCCTACAATGAGCAGTTCTTC. The genes are TRBV6-4 and TRBJ2-1, with a weak D call TRBD2 (5 bases). Trimming took off 6 bases at V and 0 bases at J, with 12 bases between the two ends. CDR1 is MRHNA, CDR2 SNTAGT, per germline. The CDR3 totals 15 residues.

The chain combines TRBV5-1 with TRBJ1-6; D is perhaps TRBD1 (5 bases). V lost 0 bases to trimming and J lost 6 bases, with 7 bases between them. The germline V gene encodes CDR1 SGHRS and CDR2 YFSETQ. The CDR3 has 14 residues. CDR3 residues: CASSLDRLNSPLHF. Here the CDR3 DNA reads TGCGCCAGCAGCTTGGACAGGCTTAATTCACCCCTCCACTTT.

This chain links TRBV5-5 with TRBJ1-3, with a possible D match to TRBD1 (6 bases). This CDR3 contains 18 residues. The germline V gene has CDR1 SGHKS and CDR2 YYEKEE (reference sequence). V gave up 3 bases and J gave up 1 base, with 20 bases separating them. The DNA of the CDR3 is TGTGCCAGCAGCTGGGCGCCTTTCGAACAGGGATCTGGAAACACCATATATTTT. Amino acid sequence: CASSWAPFEQGSGNTIYF.

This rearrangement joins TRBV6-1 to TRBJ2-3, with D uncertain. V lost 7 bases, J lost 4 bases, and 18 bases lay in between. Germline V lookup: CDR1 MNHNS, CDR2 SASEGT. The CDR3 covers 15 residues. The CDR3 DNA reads TGTGCCAGCACGCGAGAAAAATGGTCTCCAGATACGCAGTATTTT. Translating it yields CASTREKWSPDTQYF.

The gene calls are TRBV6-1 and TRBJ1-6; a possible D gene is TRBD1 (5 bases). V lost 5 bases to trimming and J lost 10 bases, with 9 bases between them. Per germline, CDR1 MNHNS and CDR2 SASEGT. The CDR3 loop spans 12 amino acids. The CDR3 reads CASSSGRSPLHF. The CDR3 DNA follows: TGTGCCAGCAGTTCAGGGAGGTCACCCCTCCACTTT.

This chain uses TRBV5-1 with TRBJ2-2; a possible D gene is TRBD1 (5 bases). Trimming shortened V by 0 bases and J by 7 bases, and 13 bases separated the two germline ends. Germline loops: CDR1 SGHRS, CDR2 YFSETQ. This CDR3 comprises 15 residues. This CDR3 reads CASSLVQGTFGELFF. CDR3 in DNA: TGCGCCAGCAGCTTGGTCCAGGGAACCTTCGGGGAGCTGTTTTTT.